This entry concerns a single T cell receptor (beta chain). Its target is unknown. Germline V gene sequence: CDR1 SEHNR, CDR2 FQNEAQ (reference sequence). The length of the CDR3 is 15 residues. Trimming stripped 1 base from V and 1 base from J, with 11 bases between. The PCR had 60 Vbeta and 13 Jbeta primers. Only in-frame clones appear in the TCRdb table, and some are missing; sequencing was by immunoSEQ multiplex PCR. The data contain around 92,000 clones, 70% to 80% of them seen just once; the ten biggest clones take up around 15%. This sample was included in a study of cytomegalovirus exposure and HLA in healthy donors. For the study at large: From roughly 180 million T cells, an earlier analysis saw 100 million to 140 million unique TCR beta sequences. Whole-study results and caveats: Relative to the approximately 700-donor mean, N-insertions were reportedly fewer in an Asian-associated ancestry cluster in a later analysis. The listing of roughly 160 TCR beta chains classed them as cytomegalovirus-associated.

Specimen: PBMCs. The source is a man aged 60 to 69 in good health and CMV-seropositive. This chain joins TRBV7-9 and TRBJ2-7; D unresolved. This CDR3 reads CASSLGIASSYEQYF. The CDR3 DNA is TGTGCCAGCAGCTTAGGAATTGCGAGTTCCTACGAGCAGTACTTC.